This T cell receptor beta chain was sequenced during a study of blood T cell repertoires in COVID-19. Only in-frame clones appear in the TCRdb table, and some are missing; sequencing was by immunoSEQ multiplex PCR. The data contain around 300,000 clones, 75% to 90% of them singletons. Losses at the gene ends were 2 bases for V and 7 bases for J; bases not matched to a gene: 7. Germline-derived CDR1 and CDR2 are LGHDT and YNNKEL (reference sequence). This CDR3 is 16 amino acids long. Source material: peripheral blood. The rearrangement links TRBV3-1 (or the pseudogene TRBV3-2) to TRBJ1-6; TRBD1 aligns across 8 bases. The sequence was collected from a woman in her twenties or thirties with COVID-19, enrolled during active disease. This CDR3 reads CASSQYGQGRNSPLHF. Written as DNA, the CDR3 is TGTGCCAGCAGCCAATACGGACAGGGACGAAATTCACCCCTCCACTTT.